This note documents a single TCR beta chain sequence. The target antigen is unknown. Germline CDR1 PRHDT, CDR2 FYEKMQ (reference sequence). This CDR3 contains 17 residues. V lost 1 base, J lost 5 bases, and 18 bases lay in between. The sample is drawn from a study of radiotherapy plus CTLA-4 blockade in lung cancer. Study-wide context: In under 20% of patients, objective responses were seen; roughly 30% had disease control. Study-level points and caveats: Reported findings show early blood T cell clone dynamics, with interferon-beta, best predicted response. Expansion of tumor-derived TCR clones was observed in blood after radiotherapy plus ipilimumab.

Chemo-refractory metastatic non-small-cell lung cancer patients received focal radiation with ipilimumab CTLA-4 blockade. Profiled with immunoSEQ multiplex PCR; TCRdb holds only in-frame clones, not every one. The sample holds 51,000 or so clones; around 76% are singletons and the top ten take around 10%. The chain has TRBV13 and TRBJ1-5; D is possibly TRBD1 (6 bases). Specimen: peripheral blood, collected from a patient treated with radiotherapy plus ipilimumab. This receptor was identified in a human donor with non-small cell lung cancer who had stable disease on radiotherapy plus ipilimumab. In nucleotides, the CDR3 is TGTGCCAGCAGCTTAGCTACAGGGAAAAGGGTTGATCAGCCCCAGCATTTT. Translation: CASSLATGKRVDQPQHF.